The T cell receptor beta chain under discussion was sequenced for a study of CD8+CD57+ T cells in acquired aplastic anemia. Study details: Sorted CD4+ and CD8+ cells gave a mean 3.2 ug DNA, range about 0.19 to 27.4 ug.

Findings of the study overall: Patients and controls shared 25 to 30 CD8+ CDR3 sequences, which appeared highly expressed in patients and within their immunodominant clones.

Before being chosen for sequencing, patients had shown CD8+CD57+ cell expansion by flow cytometry. In all patients, the disease was severe acquired aplastic anemia. Patient blood was sampled before any therapy had been received. Between the trimmed V and J ends, which lost 0 bases and 8 bases, there was a span of 13 bases. CDR1 is DFQATT and CDR2 is SNEGSKA in the germline V gene (reference sequence). The CDR3 consists of 13 residues. This clonotype was counted only a few times. Its specificity is unknown. For CDR3 and TCR beta VDJ profiling, genomic DNA was the template used. TCRdb independently ran MiXCR on the reads; one entry per CDR3 protein. The sample records hundreds of thousands of distinct CDR3 sequences, around 32% being singletons.

This clonotype was sampled from a human donor with aplastic anemia. The sample comprised sorted CD4+, CD8+, or CD8+CD57+ T cells (not recorded which) from PBMCs. The rearrangement uses TRBV20-1 and TRBJ1-1; no clear D gene. The CDR3 DNA reads TGCAGTGCTAGAGACCCCAGCGGACCAGAAGCTTTCTTT. Translation gives CSARDPSGPEAFF.